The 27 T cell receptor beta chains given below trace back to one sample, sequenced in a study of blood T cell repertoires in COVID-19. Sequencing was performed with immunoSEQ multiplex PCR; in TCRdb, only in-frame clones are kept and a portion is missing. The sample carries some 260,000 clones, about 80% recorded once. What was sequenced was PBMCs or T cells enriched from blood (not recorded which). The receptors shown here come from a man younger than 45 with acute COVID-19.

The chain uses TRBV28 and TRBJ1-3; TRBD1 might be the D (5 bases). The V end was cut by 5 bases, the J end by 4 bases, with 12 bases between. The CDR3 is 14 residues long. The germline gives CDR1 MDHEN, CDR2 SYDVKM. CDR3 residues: CASSPQGGGNTIYF. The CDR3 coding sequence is TGTGCCAGCAGTCCTCAGGGTGGAGGAAACACCATATATTTT.

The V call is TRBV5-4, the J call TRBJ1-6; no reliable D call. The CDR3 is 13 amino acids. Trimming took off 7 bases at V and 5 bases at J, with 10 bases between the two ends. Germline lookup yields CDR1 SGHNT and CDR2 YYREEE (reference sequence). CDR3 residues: CASGNPDNSPLHF. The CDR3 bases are TGTGCCAGCGGCAACCCCGATAATTCACCCCTCCACTTT. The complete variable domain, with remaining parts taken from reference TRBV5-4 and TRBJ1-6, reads ETGVTQSPTHLIKTRGQQVTLRCSSQSGHNTVSWYQQALGQGPQFIFQYYREEENGRGNFPPRFSGLQFPNYSSELNVNALELDDSALYLCASGNPDNSPLHFGNGTRLTVT.

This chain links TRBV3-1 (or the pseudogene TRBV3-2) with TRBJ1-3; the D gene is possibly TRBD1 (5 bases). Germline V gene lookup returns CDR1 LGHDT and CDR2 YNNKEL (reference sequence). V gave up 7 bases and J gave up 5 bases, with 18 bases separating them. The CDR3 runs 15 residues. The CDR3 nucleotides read TGTGCCAGCAACAACCAGGGAAACTACCGAAACACCATATATTTT. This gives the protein CASNNQGNYRNTIYF.

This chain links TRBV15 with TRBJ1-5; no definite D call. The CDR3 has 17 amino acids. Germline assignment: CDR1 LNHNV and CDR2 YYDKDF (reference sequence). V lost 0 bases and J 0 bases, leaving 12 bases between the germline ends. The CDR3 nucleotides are TGTGCCACCAGCAGAGAGTTTGCGGGTGGTAGCAATCAGCCCCAGCATTTT. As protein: CATSREFAGGSNQPQHF.

CDR3 in amino acids: CASSEAGTGSFF. CDR3 sequence (DNA): TGTGCCAGCAGTGAAGCCGGGACAGGGAGCTTCTTT. This sequence joins TRBV6-1 and TRBJ1-1; 9 nucleotides line up with TRBD1. After removal of 0 bases from V and 14 bases from J, the junction contained 4 bases not matched to a gene. This CDR3 is built from 12 residues. Germline V gene data show CDR1 as MNHNS and CDR2 as SASEGT.

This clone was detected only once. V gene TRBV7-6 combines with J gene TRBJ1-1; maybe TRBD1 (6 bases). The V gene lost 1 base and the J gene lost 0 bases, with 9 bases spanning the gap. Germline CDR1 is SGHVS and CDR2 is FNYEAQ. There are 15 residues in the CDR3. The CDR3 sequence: CASSLGAGVNTEAFF. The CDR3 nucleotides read TGTGCCAGCAGCTTAGGGGCAGGGGTGAACACTGAAGCTTTCTTT.

The CDR3 sequence is CASSTGREKLFF. The DNA for the CDR3 is TGTGCCAGCAGCACAGGCCGCGAAAAACTGTTTTTT. V usage is TRBV11-2 and J usage is TRBJ1-4; TRBD1 is a possible D gene (5 bases). The CDR3 is 12 residues long. Germline V lookup: CDR1 SGHAT, CDR2 FQNNGV. Trimming pared 5 bases from V and 8 bases from J, leaving 9 bases between.

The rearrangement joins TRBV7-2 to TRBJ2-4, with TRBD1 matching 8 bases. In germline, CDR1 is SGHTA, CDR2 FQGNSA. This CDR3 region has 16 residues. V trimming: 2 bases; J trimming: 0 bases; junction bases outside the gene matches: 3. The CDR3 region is CASSLQGAGAKNIQYF. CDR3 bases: TGTGCCAGCAGCTTACAGGGGGCGGGAGCCAAAAACATTCAGTACTTC. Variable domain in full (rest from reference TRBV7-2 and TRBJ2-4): GAGVSQSPSNKVTEKGKDVELRCDPISGHTALYWYRQSLGQGLEFLIYFQGNSAPDKSGLPSDRFSAERTGGSVSTLTIQRTQQEDSAVYLCASSLQGAGAKNIQYFGAGTRLSVL.

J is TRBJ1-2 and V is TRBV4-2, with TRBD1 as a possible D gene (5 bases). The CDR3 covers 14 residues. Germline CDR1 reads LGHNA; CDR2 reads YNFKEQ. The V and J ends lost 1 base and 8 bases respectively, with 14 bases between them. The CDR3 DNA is TGTGCCAGCAGCCAAGCTGACAGTCCGCAAGGCTACACCTTC. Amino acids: CASSQADSPQGYTF.

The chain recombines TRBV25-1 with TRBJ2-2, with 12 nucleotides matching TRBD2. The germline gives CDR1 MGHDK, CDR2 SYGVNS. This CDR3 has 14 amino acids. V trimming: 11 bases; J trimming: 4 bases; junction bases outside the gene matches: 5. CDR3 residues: CAGKTSGGTGELFF. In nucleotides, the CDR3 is TGTGCCGGAAAGACTAGCGGGGGCACCGGGGAGCTGTTTTTT.

As DNA, the CDR3 is TGTGCCAGTAGTATCGGGGGTGAAGGCAATCAGCCCCAGCATTTT. Protein: CASSIGGEGNQPQHF. J is TRBJ1-5 and V is TRBV19, with D tentatively TRBD1 (5 bases). CDR3 length equals 15 residues. Germline lookup yields CDR1 LNHDA and CDR2 SQIVND (reference sequence). Deletions cut 3 bases from V and 2 bases from J, with 11 bases between.

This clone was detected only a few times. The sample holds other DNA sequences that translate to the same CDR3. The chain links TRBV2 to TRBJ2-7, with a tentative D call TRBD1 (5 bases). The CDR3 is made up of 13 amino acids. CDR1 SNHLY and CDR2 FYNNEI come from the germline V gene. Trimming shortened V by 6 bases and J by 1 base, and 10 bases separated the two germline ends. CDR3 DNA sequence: TGTGCCAGCAGCCGCGACAGTTCCTACGAGCAGTACGTC. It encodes CASSRDSSYEQYV.

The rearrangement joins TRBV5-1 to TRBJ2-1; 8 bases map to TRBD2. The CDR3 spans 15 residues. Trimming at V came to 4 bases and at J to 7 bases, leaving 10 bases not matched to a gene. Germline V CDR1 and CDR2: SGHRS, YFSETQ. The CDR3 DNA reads TGCGCCAGCAGCCTACTTACGGGGGGGCAGAATGAGCAGTTCTTC. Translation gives CASSLLTGGQNEQFF. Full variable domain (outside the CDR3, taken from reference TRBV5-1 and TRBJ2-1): KAGVTQTPRYLIKTRGQQVTLSCSPISGHRSVSWYQQTPGQGLQFLFEYFSETQRNKGNFPGRFSGRQFSNSRSEMNVSTLELGDSALYLCASSLLTGGQNEQFFGPGTRLTVL.

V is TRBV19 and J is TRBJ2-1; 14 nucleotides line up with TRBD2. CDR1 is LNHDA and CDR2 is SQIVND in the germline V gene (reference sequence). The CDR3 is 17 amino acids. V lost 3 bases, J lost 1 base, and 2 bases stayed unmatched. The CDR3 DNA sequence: TGTGCCAGTAGTATGGGACTAGCGGGGGAGTCCTACAATGAGCAGTTCTTC. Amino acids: CASSMGLAGESYNEQFF. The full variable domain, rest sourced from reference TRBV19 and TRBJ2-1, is DGGITQSPKYLFRKEGQNVTLSCEQNLNHDAMYWYRQDPGQGLRLIYYSQIVNDFQKGDIAEGYSVSREKKESFPLTVTSAQKNPTAFYLCASSMGLAGESYNEQFFGPGTRLTVL.

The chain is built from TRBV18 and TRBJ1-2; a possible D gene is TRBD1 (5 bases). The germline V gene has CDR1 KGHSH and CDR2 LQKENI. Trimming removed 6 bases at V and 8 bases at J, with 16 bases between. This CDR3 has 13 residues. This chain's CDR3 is CASSVKGMEGYTF. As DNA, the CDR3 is TGTGCCAGCTCGGTAAAGGGGATGGAGGGCTACACCTTC.

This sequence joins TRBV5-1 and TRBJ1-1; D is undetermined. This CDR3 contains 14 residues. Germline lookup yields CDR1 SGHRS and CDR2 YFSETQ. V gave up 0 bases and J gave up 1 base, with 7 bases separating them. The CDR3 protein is CASSLEPGNTEAFF. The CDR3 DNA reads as TGCGCCAGCAGCTTGGAGCCGGGGAACACTGAAGCTTTCTTT.

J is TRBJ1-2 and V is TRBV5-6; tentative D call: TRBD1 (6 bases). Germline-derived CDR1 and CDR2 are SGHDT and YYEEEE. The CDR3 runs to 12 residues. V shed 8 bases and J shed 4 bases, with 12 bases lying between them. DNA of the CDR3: TGTGCCAGTTTTACAGGGACCTATGGCTACACCTTC. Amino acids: CASFTGTYGYTF.

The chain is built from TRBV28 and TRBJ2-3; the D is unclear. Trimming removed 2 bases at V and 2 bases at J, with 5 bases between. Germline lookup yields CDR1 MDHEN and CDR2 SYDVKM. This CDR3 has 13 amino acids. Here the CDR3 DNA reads TGTGCCAGCAGTTTAGAGGACACAGATACGCAGTATTTT. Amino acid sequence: CASSLEDTDTQYF.

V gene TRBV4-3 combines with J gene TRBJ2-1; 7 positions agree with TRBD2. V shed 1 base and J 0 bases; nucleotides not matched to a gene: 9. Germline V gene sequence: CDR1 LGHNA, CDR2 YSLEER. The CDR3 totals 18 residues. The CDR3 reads CASSQGGLESSSYNEQFF. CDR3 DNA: TGCGCCAGCAGCCAAGGCGGACTAGAAAGTAGCTCCTACAATGAGCAGTTCTTC.

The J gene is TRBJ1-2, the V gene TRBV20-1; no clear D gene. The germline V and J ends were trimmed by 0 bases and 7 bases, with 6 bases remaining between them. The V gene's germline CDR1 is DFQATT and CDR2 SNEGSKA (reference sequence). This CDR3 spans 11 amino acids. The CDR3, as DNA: TGCAGTGCTAGAGACCCGGGTGGCTACACCTTC. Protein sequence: CSARDPGGYTF.

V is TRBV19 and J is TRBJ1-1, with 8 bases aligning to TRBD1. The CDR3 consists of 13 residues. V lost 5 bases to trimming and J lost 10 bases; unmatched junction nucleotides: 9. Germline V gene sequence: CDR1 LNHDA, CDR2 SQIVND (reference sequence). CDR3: CASSVQGAAGAFF. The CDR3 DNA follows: TGTGCCAGTAGTGTCCAGGGGGCGGCAGGAGCTTTCTTT.

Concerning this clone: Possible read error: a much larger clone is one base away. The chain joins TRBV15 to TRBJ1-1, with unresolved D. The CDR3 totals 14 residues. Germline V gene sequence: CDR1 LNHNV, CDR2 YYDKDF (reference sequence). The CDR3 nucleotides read TGTGCCACCAGCAGAGATCTGGGCTCCACTGAAACTTTCTTT. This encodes CATSRDLGSTETFF.

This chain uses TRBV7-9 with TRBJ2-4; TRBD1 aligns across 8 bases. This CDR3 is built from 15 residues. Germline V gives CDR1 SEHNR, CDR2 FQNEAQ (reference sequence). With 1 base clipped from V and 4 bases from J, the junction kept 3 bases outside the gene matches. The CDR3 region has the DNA TGTGCCAGCAGCTTAGTCACAGGGGGAAAAAACATTCAGTACTTC. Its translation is CASSLVTGGKNIQYF.

Here the CDR3 DNA reads TGCGCCAGCAGCCAGGGGGACAGGGCCCGCATGAACACTGAAGCTTTCTTT. This encodes CASSQGDRARMNTEAFF. This chain connects TRBV4-3 to TRBJ1-1, with 9 bases lining up with TRBD1. The CDR3 spans 17 residues. CDR1 LGHNA and CDR2 YSLEER come from the germline V gene. The V gene end was trimmed by 3 bases and the J gene end by 0 bases; junction bases not matched to a gene: 8.

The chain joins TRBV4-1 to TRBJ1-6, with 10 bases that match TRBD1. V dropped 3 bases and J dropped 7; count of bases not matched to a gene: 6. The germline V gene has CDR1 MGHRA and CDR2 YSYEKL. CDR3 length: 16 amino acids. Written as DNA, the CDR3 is TGCGCCAGCAGCCACTACTGGGACAGGGGAAATTCACCCCTCCACTTT. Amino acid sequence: CASSHYWDRGNSPLHF.

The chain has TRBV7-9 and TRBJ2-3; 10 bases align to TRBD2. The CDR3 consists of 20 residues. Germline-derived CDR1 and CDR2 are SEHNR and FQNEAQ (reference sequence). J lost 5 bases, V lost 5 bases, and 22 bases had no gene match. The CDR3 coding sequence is TGTGCCAGCAGCACCAGCGAAAGCGGGAGGGCCTCATTCGGGTTAGATACGCAGTATTTT. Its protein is CASSTSESGRASFGLDTQYF.

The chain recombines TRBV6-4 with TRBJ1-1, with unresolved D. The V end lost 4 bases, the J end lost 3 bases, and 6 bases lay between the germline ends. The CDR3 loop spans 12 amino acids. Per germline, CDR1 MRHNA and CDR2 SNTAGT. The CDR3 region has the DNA TGTGCCAGCAGTGGCGGGGACACTGAAGCTTTCTTT. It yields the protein CASSGGDTEAFF.